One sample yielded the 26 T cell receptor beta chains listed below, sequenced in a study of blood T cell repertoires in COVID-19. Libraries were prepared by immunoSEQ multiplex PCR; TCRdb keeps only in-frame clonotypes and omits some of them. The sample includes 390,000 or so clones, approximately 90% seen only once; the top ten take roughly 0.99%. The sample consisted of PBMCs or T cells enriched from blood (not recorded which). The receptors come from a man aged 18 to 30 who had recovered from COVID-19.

CDR3 protein: CASSQDRATDTQYF. The CDR3 DNA reads TGCGCCAGCAGCCAAGACAGGGCGACAGATACGCAGTATTTT. The chain couples TRBV4-1 to TRBJ2-3; D is possibly TRBD1 (5 bases). This CDR3 has 14 residues. Trimming pared 0 bases from V and 3 bases from J, leaving 7 bases between. CDR1 MGHRA and CDR2 YSYEKL come from the germline V gene.

CDR3: CASSPGQRDTEAFF. The CDR3 DNA reads TGTGCCAGCTCACCAGGACAGAGAGACACTGAAGCTTTCTTT. The chain recombines TRBV18 with TRBJ1-1; maybe TRBD1 (6 bases). In germline, CDR1 is KGHSH, CDR2 LQKENI. V dropped 2 bases and J dropped 3 bases, with 10 bases sitting between them. There are 14 residues in the CDR3. The full variable domain, completed using reference TRBV18 and TRBJ1-1, is NAGVMQNPRHLVRRRGQEARLRCSPMKGHSHVYWYRQLPEEGLKFMVYLQKENIIDESGMPKERFSAEFPKEGPSILRIQQVVRGDSAAYFCASSPGQRDTEAFFGQGTRLTVV.

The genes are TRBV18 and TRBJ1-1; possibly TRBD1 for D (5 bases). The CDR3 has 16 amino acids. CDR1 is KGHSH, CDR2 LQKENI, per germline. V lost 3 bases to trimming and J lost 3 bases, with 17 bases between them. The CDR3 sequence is CASSPPPGLKDTEAFF. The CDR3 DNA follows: TGTGCCAGCTCACCGCCGCCAGGGTTGAAGGACACTGAAGCTTTCTTT.

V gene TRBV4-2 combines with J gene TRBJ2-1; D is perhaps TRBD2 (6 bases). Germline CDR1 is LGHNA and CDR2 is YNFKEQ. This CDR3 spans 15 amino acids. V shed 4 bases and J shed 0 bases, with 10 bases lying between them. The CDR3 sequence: CASSPGGASYNEQFF. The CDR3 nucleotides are TGTGCCAGCAGCCCCGGCGGGGCCTCCTACAATGAGCAGTTCTTC.

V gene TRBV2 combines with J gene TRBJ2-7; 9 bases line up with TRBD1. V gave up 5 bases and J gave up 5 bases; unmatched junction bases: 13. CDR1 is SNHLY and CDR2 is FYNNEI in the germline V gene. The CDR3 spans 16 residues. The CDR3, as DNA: TGTGCCAGCAGTCTTAGCCCGGGACAGGGTGTGGACGAGCAGTACTTC. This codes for CASSLSPGQGVDEQYF. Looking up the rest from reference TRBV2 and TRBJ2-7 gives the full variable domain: EPEVTQTPSHQVTQMGQEVILRCVPISNHLYFYWYRQILGQKVEFLVSFYNNEISEKSEIFDDQFSVERPDGSNFTLKIRSTKLEDSAMYFCASSLSPGQGVDEQYFGPGTRLTVT.

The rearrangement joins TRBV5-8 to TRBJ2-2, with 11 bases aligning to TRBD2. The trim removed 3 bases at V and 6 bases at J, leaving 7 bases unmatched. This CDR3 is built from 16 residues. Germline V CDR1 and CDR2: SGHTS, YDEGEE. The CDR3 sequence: CASSSSGTSGSGELFF. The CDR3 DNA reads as TGTGCCAGCAGCTCATCCGGGACTAGCGGTTCCGGGGAGCTGTTTTTT.

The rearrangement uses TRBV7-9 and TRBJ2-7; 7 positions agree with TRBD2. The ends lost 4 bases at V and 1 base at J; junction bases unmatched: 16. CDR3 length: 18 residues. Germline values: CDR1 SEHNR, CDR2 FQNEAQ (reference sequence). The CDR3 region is CASSSGLSRGRRSYEQYF. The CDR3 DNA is TGTGCCAGCAGCTCGGGACTATCCCGAGGCCGTCGATCCTACGAGCAGTACTTC.

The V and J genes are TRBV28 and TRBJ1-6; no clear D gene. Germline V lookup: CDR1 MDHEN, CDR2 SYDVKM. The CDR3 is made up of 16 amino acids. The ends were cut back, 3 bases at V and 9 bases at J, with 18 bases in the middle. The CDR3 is CASSFHPPGEVSPLHF. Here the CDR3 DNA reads TGTGCCAGCAGTTTCCACCCGCCGGGAGAAGTTTCACCCCTCCACTTT. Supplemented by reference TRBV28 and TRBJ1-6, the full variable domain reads DVKVTQSSRYLVKRTGEKVFLECVQDMDHENMFWYRQDPGLGLRLIYFSYDVKMKEKGDIPEGYSVSREKKERFSLILESASTNQTSMYLCASSFHPPGEVSPLHFGNGTRLTVT.

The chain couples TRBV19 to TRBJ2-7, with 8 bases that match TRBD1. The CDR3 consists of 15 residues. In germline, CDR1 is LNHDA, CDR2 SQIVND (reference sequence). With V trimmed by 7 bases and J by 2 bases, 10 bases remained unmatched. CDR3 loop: CASTPTRDRTYEQYF. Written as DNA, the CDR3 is TGTGCCAGTACTCCGACCCGGGACAGGACCTACGAGCAGTACTTC. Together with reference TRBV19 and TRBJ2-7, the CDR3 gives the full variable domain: DGGITQSPKYLFRKEGQNVTLSCEQNLNHDAMYWYRQDPGQGLRLIYYSQIVNDFQKGDIAEGYSVSREKKESFPLTVTSAQKNPTAFYLCASTPTRDRTYEQYFGPGTRLTVT.

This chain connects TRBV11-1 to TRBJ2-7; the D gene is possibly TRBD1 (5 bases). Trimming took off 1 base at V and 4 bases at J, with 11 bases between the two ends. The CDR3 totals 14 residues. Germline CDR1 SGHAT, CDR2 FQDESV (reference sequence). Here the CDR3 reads CASSLGDSHYEQYF. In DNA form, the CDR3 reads TGTGCCAGCAGCTTAGGCGACAGTCATTACGAGCAGTACTTC.

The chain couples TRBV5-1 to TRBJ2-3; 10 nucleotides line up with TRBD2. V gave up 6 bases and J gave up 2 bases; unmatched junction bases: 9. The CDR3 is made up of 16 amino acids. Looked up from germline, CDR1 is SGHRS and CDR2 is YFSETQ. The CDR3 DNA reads TGCGCCAGCACGAAGGGTAGCGGGGGGTACACAGATACGCAGTATTTT. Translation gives CASTKGSGGYTDTQYF.

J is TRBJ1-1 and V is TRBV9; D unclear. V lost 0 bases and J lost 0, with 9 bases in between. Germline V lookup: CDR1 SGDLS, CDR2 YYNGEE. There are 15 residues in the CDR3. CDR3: CASSVGGSMNTEAFF. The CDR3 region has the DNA TGTGCCAGCAGCGTAGGAGGCAGCATGAACACTGAAGCTTTCTTT.

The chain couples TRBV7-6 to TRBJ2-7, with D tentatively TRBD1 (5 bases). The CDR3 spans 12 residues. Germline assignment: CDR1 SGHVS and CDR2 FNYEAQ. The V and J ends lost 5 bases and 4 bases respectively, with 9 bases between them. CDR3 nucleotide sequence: TGTGCCAGCAGCCTCCAGGGATACGAGCAGTACTTC. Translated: CASSLQGYEQYF.

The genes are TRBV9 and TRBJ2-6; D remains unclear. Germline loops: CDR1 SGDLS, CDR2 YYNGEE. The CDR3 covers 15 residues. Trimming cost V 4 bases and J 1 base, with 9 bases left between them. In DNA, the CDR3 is TGTGCCAGCAGCCCCAGGCATTCTGGGGCCAACGTCCTGACTTTC. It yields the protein CASSPRHSGANVLTF.

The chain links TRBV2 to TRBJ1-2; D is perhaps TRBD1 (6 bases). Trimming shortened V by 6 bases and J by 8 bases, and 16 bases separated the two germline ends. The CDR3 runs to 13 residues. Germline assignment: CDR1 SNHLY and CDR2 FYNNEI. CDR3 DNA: TGTGCCAGCAGAGTCTCCACAGGGTCCGGCTACACCTTC. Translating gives CASRVSTGSGYTF.

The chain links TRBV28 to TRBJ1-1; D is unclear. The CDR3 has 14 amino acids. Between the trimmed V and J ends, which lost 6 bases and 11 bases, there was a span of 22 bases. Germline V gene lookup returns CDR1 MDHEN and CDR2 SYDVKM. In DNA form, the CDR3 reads TGTGCCAGCAGGGCGAACAGCCACCGTTCCTTTGCTTTCTTT. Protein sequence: CASRANSHRSFAFF.

CDR3 residues: CASSPRTTYEQYF. DNA for the CDR3: TGTGCCAGCAGTCCCAGGACAACCTACGAGCAGTACTTC. The chain combines TRBV6-5 with TRBJ2-7, with D maybe TRBD1 (5 bases). CDR1 and CDR2 (germline): MNHEY, SVGAGI. Trimming pared 5 bases from V and 2 bases from J, leaving 10 bases between. The CDR3 has 13 amino acids.

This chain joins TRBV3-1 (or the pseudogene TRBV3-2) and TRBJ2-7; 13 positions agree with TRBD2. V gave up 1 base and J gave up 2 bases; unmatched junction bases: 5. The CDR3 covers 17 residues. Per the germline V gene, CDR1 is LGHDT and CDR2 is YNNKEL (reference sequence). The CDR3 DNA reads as TGTGCCAGCAGCCAAGGCCAGACTAGCGGGAGGACCTACGAGCAGTACTTC. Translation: CASSQGQTSGRTYEQYF.

The CDR3 sequence is CASSFGGAGNEQFF. The CDR3 DNA reads as TGCGCCAGCAGCTTCGGGGGAGCAGGTAATGAGCAGTTCTTC. The chain uses TRBV5-1 and TRBJ2-1, with D tentatively TRBD2 (6 bases). The ends were cut back, 2 bases at V and 7 bases at J, with 13 bases in the middle. CDR1 and CDR2 (germline): SGHRS, YFSETQ. The CDR3 sequence is 14 residues long. Drawing the rest from reference TRBV5-1 and TRBJ2-1, the complete variable domain is KAGVTQTPRYLIKTRGQQVTLSCSPISGHRSVSWYQQTPGQGLQFLFEYFSETQRNKGNFPGRFSGRQFSNSRSEMNVSTLELGDSALYLCASSFGGAGNEQFFGPGTRLTVL.

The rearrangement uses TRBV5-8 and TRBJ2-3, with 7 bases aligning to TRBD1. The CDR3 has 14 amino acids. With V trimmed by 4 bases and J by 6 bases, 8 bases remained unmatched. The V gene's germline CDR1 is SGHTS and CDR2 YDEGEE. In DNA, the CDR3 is TGTGCCAGCAGCCCGGGACAGATTATCGATACGCAGTATTTT. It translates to CASSPGQIIDTQYF.

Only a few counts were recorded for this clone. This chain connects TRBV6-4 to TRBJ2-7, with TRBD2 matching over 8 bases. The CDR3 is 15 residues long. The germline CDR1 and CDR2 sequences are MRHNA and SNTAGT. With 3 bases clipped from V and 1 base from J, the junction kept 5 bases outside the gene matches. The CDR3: CASSETLAGSYEQYF. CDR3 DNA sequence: TGTGCCAGCAGTGAGACCTTAGCGGGGTCCTACGAGCAGTACTTC.

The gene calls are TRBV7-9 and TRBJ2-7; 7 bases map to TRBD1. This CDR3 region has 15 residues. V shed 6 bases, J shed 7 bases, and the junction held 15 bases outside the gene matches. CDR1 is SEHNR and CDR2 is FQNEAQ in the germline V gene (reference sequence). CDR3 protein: CASRPDRVLPGEQYF. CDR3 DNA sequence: TGTGCCAGCAGACCCGACAGGGTCCTACCGGGAGAGCAGTACTTC.

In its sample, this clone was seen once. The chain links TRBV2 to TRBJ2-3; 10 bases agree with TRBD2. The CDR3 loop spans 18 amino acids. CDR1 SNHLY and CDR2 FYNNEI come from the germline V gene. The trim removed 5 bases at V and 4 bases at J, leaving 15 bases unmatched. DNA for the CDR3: TGTGCCAGCAGTCAATTACTGACCCTAGCGGGAGTCCCAGATACGCAGTATTTT. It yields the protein CASSQLLTLAGVPDTQYF.

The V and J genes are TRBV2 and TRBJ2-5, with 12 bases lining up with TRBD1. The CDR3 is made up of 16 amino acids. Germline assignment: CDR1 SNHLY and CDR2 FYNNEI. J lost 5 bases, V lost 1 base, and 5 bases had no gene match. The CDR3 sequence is CASSEELGQGAETQYF. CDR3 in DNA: TGTGCCAGCAGTGAAGAACTGGGACAGGGGGCCGAGACCCAGTACTTC.

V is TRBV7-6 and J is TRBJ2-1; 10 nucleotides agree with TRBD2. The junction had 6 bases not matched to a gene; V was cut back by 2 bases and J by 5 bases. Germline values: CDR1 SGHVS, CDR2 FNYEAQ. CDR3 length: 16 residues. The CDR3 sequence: CASSLSPSGSHNEQFF. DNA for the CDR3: TGTGCCAGCAGCTTATCTCCTAGCGGGAGTCACAATGAGCAGTTCTTC. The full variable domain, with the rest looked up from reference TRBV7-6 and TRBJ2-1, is GAGVSQSPRYKVTKRGQDVALRCDPISGHVSLYWYRQALGQGPEFLTYFNYEAQQDKSGLPNDRFSAERPEGSISTLTIQRTEQRDSAMYRCASSLSPSGSHNEQFFGPGTRLTVL.

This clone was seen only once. The CDR3 DNA is TGTGCCAGCAGTGGGGCGATTGGGGAATTCTCCTATGGCTACACCTTC. Residues: CASSGAIGEFSYGYTF. The genes are TRBV28 and TRBJ1-2, with D possibly being TRBD1 (5 bases). V dropped 5 bases and J dropped 4 bases, with 20 bases sitting between them. Germline lookup yields CDR1 MDHEN and CDR2 SYDVKM. The CDR3 extends over 16 amino acids.